These T cell receptor beta chains were read from a single sample in a study of Ad26.COV2.S vaccination and SARS-CoV-2 variants. The repertoire was sequenced with immunoSEQ multiplex PCR; TCRdb's copy has only in-frame clones and lacks some. The sample contains just over 350,000 clones, approximately 90% of which appear only once. The sequencing used peripheral blood, collected after recovery from COVID-19. These TCRs come from a human donor who had recovered from COVID-19. Each CDR3 is given with its conserved first and last residue. The order of the fields is clone size, D gene, V gene, J gene, CDR3 protein, CDR3 DNA. A D gene is named only where the DNA matches it firmly. Not all rows give a size; the values are once, few, many and, for expanded clones, a class.

abundance: -; d_gene: -; v_gene: TRBV29-1; j_gene: TRBJ1-1; CDR3aa: CSVPGEGPMFAFF; CDR3nt: TGCAGCGTTCCAGGTGAGGGCCCAATGTTTGCTTTCTTT
abundance: -; d_gene: -; v_gene: TRBV25-1; j_gene: TRBJ2-5; CDR3aa: CASSESKTSYQETQYF; CDR3nt: TGTGCCAGCAGTGAATCCAAGACTTCCTACCAAGAGACCCAGTACTTC
abundance: -; d_gene: TRBD2; v_gene: TRBV5-1; j_gene: TRBJ2-1; CDR3aa: CASSFDPSGGGARNEQFF; CDR3nt: TGCGCCAGCAGCTTCGATCCCTCAGGCGGGGGGGCCAGGAATGAGCAGTTCTTC
abundance: -; d_gene: TRBD2; v_gene: TRBV10-3; j_gene: TRBJ2-1; CDR3aa: CAISGLAGTGYEQFF; CDR3nt: TGTGCCATCAGTGGACTAGCGGGGACCGGCTATGAGCAGTTCTTC
abundance: -; d_gene: -; v_gene: TRBV5-1; j_gene: TRBJ2-3; CDR3aa: CASTPGGSTDTQYF; CDR3nt: TGCGCCAGCACGCCGGGGGGCAGCACAGATACGCAGTATTTT
abundance: -; d_gene: TRBD2; v_gene: TRBV11-2; j_gene: TRBJ2-1; CDR3aa: CASSPTLAGAYNEQFF; CDR3nt: TGTGCCAGCAGCCCCACACTAGCGGGGGCCTACAATGAGCAGTTCTTC
abundance: -; d_gene: -; v_gene: TRBV12-3/TRBV12-4; j_gene: TRBJ1-2; CDR3aa: CASSRARSGYTF; CDR3nt: TGTGCCAGCAGCCGCGCCCGCAGTGGCTACACCTTC
abundance: -; d_gene: -; v_gene: TRBV19; j_gene: TRBJ2-5; CDR3aa: CATSGLGETQYF; CDR3nt: TGTGCCACTTCAGGGTTAGGGGAGACCCAGTACTTC
abundance: -; d_gene: -; v_gene: TRBV10-1; j_gene: TRBJ2-7; CDR3aa: CASSEPGRPYEQYF; CDR3nt: TGCGCCAGCAGTGAGCCGGGACGGCCCTACGAGCAGTACTTC
abundance: -; d_gene: TRBD1; v_gene: TRBV29-1; j_gene: TRBJ1-2; CDR3aa: CSVWTGLNVYYGYTF; CDR3nt: TGCAGCGTTTGGACAGGGTTAAACGTTTACTATGGCTACACCTTC
abundance: -; d_gene: -; v_gene: TRBV29-1; j_gene: TRBJ2-7; CDR3aa: CSVGRTTDYEQYF; CDR3nt: TGCAGCGTTGGTAGGACTACGGATTACGAGCAGTACTTC
abundance: -; d_gene: -; v_gene: TRBV7-6; j_gene: TRBJ1-3; CDR3aa: CASSLVATAGNTIYF; CDR3nt: TGTGCCAGCAGCTTAGTGGCCACGGCCGGAAACACCATATATTTT
abundance: -; d_gene: -; v_gene: TRBV2; j_gene: TRBJ2-7; CDR3aa: CAIGRGAVEQYF; CDR3nt: TGTGCCATTGGCCGGGGGGCGGTTGAGCAGTACTTC
abundance: -; d_gene: TRBD1; v_gene: TRBV5-4; j_gene: TRBJ1-3; CDR3aa: CASSLIGQGAGNTIYF; CDR3nt: TGTGCCAGCAGCTTGATCGGACAGGGGGCTGGAAACACCATATATTTT
abundance: -; d_gene: -; v_gene: TRBV18; j_gene: TRBJ1-1; CDR3aa: CASSPLRQNTEAFF; CDR3nt: TGTGCCAGCTCACCACTTCGTCAGAACACTGAAGCTTTCTTT
abundance: -; d_gene: -; v_gene: TRBV7-9; j_gene: TRBJ1-2; CDR3aa: CASSSTSLENYGYTF; CDR3nt: TGTGCCAGCAGCTCCACCTCATTAGAGAACTATGGCTACACCTTC
abundance: -; d_gene: -; v_gene: TRBV7-2; j_gene: TRBJ2-1; CDR3aa: CASSLGGFEQFF; CDR3nt: TGTGCCAGCTCCCTGGGGGGCTTTGAGCAGTTCTTC
abundance: -; d_gene: TRBD1; v_gene: TRBV18; j_gene: TRBJ2-3; CDR3aa: CASSPQEQGAADTQYF; CDR3nt: TGTGCCAGCTCACCACAAGAACAGGGGGCCGCAGATACGCAGTATTTT
abundance: -; d_gene: -; v_gene: TRBV11-2; j_gene: TRBJ2-4; CDR3aa: CASSPTARSKNIQYF; CDR3nt: TGTGCCAGCAGCCCTACGGCCCGCTCCAAAAACATTCAGTACTTC
abundance: few; d_gene: TRBD1; v_gene: TRBV3-1/TRBV3-2; j_gene: TRBJ1-2; CDR3aa: CASSRGTGNSGYTF; CDR3nt: TGTGCCAGCAGCCGCGGGACAGGGAATTCTGGCTACACCTTC
abundance: -; d_gene: TRBD1; v_gene: TRBV15; j_gene: TRBJ2-5; CDR3aa: CATSRGTGRQETQYF; CDR3nt: TGTGCCACCAGCAGAGGGACAGGCCGACAAGAGACCCAGTACTTC
abundance: -; d_gene: -; v_gene: TRBV6-5; j_gene: TRBJ1-1; CDR3aa: CASSSPGTANTEAFF; CDR3nt: TGTGCCAGCAGTTCCCCCGGGACGGCGAACACTGAAGCTTTCTTT
abundance: -; d_gene: TRBD1; v_gene: TRBV6-2/TRBV6-3; j_gene: TRBJ1-1; CDR3aa: CASSRAGGGGTEAFF; CDR3nt: TGTGCCAGCAGTCGCGCAGGGGGAGGAGGGACTGAAGCTTTCTTT